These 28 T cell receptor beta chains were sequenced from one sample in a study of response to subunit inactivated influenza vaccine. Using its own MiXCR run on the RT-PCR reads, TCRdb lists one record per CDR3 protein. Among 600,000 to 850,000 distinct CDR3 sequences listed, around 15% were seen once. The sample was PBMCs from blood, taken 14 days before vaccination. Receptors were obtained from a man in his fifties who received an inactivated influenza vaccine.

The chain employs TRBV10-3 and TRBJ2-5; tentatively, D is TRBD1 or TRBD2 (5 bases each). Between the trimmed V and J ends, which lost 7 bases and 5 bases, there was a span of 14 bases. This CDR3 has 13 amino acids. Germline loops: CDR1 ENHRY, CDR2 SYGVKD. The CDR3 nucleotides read TGTGCCATCAACAGAGGGGAGTACGAGACCCAGTACTTC. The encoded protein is CAINRGEYETQYF.

The CDR3 bases are TGTGCCAGCAGCGCCACACAGTGGAATTACGAGCAGTACTTC. Translation gives CASSATQWNYEQYF. This sequence joins TRBV9 and TRBJ2-7; D is uncertain. The V gene's germline CDR1 is SGDLS and CDR2 YYNGEE. This CDR3 has 14 amino acids. Trimming took 3 bases from V and 4 from J, leaving 14 bases between them.

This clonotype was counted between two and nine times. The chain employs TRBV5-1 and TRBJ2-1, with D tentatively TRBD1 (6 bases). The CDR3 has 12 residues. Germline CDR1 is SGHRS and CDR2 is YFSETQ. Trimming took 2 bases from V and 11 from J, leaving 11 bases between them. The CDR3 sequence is CASSFTGTQQFF. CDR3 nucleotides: TGCGCCAGCAGCTTCACCGGGACACAGCAGTTCTTC. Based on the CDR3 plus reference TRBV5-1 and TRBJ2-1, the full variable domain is KAGVTQTPRYLIKTRGQQVTLSCSPISGHRSVSWYQQTPGQGLQFLFEYFSETQRNKGNFPGRFSGRQFSNSRSEMNVSTLELGDSALYLCASSFTGTQQFFGPGTRLTVL.

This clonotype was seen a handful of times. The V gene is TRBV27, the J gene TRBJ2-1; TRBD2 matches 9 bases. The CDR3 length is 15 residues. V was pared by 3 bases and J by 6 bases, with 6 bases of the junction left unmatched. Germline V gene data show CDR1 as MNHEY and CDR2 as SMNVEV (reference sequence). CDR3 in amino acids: CASSFGTSGPNEQFF. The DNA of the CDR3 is TGTGCCAGCAGTTTTGGTACTAGCGGGCCCAATGAGCAGTTCTTC.

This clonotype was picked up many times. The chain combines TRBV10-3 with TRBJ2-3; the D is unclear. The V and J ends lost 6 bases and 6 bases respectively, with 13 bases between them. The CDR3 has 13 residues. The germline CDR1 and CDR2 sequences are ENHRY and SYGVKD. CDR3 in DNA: TGTGCCATCAGGGACCGAGAACGGGATACGCAGTATTTT. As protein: CAIRDRERDTQYF.

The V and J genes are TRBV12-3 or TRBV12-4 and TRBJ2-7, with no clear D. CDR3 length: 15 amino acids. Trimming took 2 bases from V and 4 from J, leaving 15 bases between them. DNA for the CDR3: TGTGCCAGCAGTTTAATCCCAGCACTGGCTTACGAGCAGTACTTC. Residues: CASSLIPALAYEQYF.

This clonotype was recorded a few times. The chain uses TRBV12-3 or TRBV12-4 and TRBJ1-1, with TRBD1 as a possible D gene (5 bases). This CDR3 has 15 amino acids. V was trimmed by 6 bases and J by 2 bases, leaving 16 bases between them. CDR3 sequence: CASRMGTGPNTEAFF. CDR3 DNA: TGTGCCAGCAGGATGGGTACGGGGCCTAACACTGAAGCTTTCTTT.

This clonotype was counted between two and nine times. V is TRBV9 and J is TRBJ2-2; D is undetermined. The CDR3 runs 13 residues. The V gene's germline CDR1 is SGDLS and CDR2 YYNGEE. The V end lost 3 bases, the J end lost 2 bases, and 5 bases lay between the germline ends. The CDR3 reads CASSGENTGELFF. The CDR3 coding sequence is TGTGCCAGCAGCGGAGAAAACACCGGGGAGCTGTTTTTT.

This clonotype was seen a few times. The CDR3 DNA is TGTGCCACCAGCAGCGGCCTAGCCTATGAGCAGTTCTTC. Protein sequence: CATSSGLAYEQFF. The genes are TRBV15 and TRBJ2-1; D may be TRBD2 (5 bases). This CDR3 spans 13 amino acids. Germline assignment: CDR1 LNHNV and CDR2 YYDKDF (reference sequence). V was cut by 3 bases and J by 8 bases, with 11 bases left in between.

The CDR3 region is CSARADSYEQYF. As DNA, the CDR3 is TGCAGTGCTAGAGCGGACTCCTACGAGCAGTACTTC. This chain links TRBV20-1 with TRBJ2-7; D is uncertain. The germline gives CDR1 DFQATT, CDR2 SNEGSKA (reference sequence). The length of the CDR3 is 12 residues. Trimming took 1 base from V and 0 from J, leaving 4 bases between them.

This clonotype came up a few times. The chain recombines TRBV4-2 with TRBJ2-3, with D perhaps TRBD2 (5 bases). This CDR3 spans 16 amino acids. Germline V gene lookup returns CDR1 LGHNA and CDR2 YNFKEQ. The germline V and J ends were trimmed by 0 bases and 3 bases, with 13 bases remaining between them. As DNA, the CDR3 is TGTGCCAGCAGCCAAGATGGAGCCAGACTAACAGATACGCAGTATTTT. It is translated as CASSQDGARLTDTQYF.

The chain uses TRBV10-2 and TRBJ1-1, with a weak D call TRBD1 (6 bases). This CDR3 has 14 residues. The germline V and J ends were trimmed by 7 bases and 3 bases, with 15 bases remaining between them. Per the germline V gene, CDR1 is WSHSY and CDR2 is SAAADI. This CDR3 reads CASTRTVRDTEAFF. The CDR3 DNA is TGCGCCAGCACCCGGACAGTGAGGGACACTGAAGCTTTCTTT.

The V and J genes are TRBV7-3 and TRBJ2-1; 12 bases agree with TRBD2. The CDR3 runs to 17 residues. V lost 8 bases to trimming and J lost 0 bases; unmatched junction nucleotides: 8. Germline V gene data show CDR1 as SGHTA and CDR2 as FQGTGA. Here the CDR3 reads CASAPSGRAGSYNEQFF. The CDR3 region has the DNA TGTGCCAGCGCGCCTAGCGGGAGGGCCGGCTCCTACAATGAGCAGTTCTTC.

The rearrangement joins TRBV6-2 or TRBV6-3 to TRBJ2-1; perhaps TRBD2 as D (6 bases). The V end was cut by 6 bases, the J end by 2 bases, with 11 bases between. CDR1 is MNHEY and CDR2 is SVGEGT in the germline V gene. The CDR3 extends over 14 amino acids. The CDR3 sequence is CASRELAAYNEQFF. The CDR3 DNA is TGTGCCAGCAGGGAACTAGCTGCCTACAATGAGCAGTTCTTC.

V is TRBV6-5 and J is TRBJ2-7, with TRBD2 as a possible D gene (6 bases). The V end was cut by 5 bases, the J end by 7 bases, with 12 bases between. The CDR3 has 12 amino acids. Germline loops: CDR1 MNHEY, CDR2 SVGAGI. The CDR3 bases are TGTGCCAGCAGTCCCTTTGCGGGGGAGCAGTACTTC. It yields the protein CASSPFAGEQYF.

The chain's CDR3 is CASSFSQGASYNEQFF. CDR3 nucleotide sequence: TGTGCCAGCAGCTTCTCTCAGGGGGCTTCCTACAATGAGCAGTTCTTC. This chain uses TRBV6-5 with TRBJ2-1; 8 bases are shared with TRBD1. Germline-derived CDR1 and CDR2 are MNHEY and SVGAGI. The length of the CDR3 is 16 residues. V trimming: 6 bases; J trimming: 1 base; junction bases outside the gene matches: 8.

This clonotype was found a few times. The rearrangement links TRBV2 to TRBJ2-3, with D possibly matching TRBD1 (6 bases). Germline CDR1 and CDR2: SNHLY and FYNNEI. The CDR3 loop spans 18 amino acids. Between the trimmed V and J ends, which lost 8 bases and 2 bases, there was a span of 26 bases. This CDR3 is CASGHWGGAGVITDTQYF. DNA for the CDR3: TGTGCCAGCGGCCACTGGGGTGGAGCAGGGGTCATCACAGATACGCAGTATTTT. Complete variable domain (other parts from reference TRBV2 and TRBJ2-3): EPEVTQTPSHQVTQMGQEVILRCVPISNHLYFYWYRQILGQKVEFLVSFYNNEISEKSEIFDDQFSVERPDGSNFTLKIRSTKLEDSAMYFCASGHWGGAGVITDTQYFGPGTRLTVL.

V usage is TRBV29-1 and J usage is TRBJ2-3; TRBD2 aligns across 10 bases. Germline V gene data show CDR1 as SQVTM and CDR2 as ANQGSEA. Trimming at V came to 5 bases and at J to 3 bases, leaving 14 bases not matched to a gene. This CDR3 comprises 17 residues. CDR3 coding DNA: TGCAGCGTTCTGGCTAGCGGGAGAAAGGGAAGGACAGATACGCAGTATTTT. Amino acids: CSVLASGRKGRTDTQYF.

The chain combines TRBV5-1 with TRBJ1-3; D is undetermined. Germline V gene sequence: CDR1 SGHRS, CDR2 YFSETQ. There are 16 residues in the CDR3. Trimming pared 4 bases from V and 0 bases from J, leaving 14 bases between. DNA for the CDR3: TGCGCCAGCAGCCCAATAGGACGGACCTCTGGAAACACCATATATTTT. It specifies CASSPIGRTSGNTIYF.

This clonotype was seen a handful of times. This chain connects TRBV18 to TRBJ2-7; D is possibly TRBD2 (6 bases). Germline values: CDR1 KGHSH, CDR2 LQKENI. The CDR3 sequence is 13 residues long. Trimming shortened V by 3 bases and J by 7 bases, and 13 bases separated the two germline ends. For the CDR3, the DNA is TGTGCCAGCTCACCCTCCTGGGGGGAGGAGCAGTACTTC. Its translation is CASSPSWGEEQYF.

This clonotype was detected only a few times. This CDR3 is CASSLTGFRDTQYF. For the CDR3, the DNA is TGTGCCAGCAGTTTAACGGGATTTAGAGATACGCAGTATTTT. The chain recombines TRBV27 with TRBJ2-3, with TRBD2 as a possible D gene (5 bases). Germline V lookup: CDR1 MNHEY, CDR2 SMNVEV (reference sequence). V gave up 2 bases and J gave up 5 bases, with 11 bases separating them. The CDR3 is made up of 14 amino acids.

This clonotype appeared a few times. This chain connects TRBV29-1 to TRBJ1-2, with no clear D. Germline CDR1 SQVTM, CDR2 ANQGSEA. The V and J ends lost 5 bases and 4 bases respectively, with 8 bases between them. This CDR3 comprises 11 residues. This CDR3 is CSVSGSYGYTF. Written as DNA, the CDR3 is TGCAGCGTTTCGGGGAGCTATGGCTACACCTTC. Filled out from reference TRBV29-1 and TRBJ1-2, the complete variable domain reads SAVISQKPSRDICQRGTSLTIQCQVDSQVTMMFWYRQQPGQSLTLIATANQGSEATYESGFVIDKFPISRPNLTFSTLTVSNMSPEDSSIYLCSVSGSYGYTFGSGTRLTVV.

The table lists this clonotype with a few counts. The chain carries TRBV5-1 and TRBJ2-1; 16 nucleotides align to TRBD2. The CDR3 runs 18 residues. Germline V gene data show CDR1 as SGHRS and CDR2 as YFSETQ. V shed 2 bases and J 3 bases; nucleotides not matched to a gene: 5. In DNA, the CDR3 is TGCGCCAGCAGCTTAGGGACTAGCGGGGGGGCCTTCTACAATGAGCAGTTCTTC. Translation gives CASSLGTSGGAFYNEQFF. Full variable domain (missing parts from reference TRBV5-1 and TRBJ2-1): KAGVTQTPRYLIKTRGQQVTLSCSPISGHRSVSWYQQTPGQGLQFLFEYFSETQRNKGNFPGRFSGRQFSNSRSEMNVSTLELGDSALYLCASSLGTSGGAFYNEQFFGPGTRLTVL.

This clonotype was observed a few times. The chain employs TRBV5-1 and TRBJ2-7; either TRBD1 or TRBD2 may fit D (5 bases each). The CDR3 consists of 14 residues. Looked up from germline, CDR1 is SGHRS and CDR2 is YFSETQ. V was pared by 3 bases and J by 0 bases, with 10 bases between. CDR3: CASSWGPISYEQYF. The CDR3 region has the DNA TGCGCCAGCAGCTGGGGACCGATCTCCTACGAGCAGTACTTC.

CDR3 protein: CSAIGYTEAFF. The CDR3 DNA sequence: TGCAGTGCTATCGGGTACACTGAAGCTTTCTTT. The V call is TRBV20-1, the J call TRBJ1-1; D is uncertain. The germline CDR1 and CDR2 sequences are DFQATT and SNEGSKA (reference sequence). This CDR3 is 11 amino acids long. V lost 4 bases, J lost 3 bases, and 6 bases lay in between.

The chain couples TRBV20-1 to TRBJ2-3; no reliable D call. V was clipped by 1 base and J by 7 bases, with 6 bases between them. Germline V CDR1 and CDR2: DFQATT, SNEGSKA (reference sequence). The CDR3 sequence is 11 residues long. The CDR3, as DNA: TGCAGTGCTAGAGTTGGGCATACGCAGTATTTT. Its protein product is CSARVGHTQYF.

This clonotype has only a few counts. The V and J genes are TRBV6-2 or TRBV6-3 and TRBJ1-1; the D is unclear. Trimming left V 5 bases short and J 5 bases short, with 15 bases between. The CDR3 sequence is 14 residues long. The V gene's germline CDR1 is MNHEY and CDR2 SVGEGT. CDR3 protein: CASSSAQAPTEAFF. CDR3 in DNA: TGTGCCAGCAGTAGTGCTCAGGCACCAACTGAAGCTTTCTTT.

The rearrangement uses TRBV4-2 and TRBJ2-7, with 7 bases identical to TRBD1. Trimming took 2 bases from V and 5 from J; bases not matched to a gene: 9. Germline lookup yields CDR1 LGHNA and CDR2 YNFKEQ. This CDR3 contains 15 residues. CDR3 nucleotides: TGTGCCAGCAGCCAATTCCTAACAGGGGACAACGAGCAGTACTTC. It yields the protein CASSQFLTGDNEQYF.